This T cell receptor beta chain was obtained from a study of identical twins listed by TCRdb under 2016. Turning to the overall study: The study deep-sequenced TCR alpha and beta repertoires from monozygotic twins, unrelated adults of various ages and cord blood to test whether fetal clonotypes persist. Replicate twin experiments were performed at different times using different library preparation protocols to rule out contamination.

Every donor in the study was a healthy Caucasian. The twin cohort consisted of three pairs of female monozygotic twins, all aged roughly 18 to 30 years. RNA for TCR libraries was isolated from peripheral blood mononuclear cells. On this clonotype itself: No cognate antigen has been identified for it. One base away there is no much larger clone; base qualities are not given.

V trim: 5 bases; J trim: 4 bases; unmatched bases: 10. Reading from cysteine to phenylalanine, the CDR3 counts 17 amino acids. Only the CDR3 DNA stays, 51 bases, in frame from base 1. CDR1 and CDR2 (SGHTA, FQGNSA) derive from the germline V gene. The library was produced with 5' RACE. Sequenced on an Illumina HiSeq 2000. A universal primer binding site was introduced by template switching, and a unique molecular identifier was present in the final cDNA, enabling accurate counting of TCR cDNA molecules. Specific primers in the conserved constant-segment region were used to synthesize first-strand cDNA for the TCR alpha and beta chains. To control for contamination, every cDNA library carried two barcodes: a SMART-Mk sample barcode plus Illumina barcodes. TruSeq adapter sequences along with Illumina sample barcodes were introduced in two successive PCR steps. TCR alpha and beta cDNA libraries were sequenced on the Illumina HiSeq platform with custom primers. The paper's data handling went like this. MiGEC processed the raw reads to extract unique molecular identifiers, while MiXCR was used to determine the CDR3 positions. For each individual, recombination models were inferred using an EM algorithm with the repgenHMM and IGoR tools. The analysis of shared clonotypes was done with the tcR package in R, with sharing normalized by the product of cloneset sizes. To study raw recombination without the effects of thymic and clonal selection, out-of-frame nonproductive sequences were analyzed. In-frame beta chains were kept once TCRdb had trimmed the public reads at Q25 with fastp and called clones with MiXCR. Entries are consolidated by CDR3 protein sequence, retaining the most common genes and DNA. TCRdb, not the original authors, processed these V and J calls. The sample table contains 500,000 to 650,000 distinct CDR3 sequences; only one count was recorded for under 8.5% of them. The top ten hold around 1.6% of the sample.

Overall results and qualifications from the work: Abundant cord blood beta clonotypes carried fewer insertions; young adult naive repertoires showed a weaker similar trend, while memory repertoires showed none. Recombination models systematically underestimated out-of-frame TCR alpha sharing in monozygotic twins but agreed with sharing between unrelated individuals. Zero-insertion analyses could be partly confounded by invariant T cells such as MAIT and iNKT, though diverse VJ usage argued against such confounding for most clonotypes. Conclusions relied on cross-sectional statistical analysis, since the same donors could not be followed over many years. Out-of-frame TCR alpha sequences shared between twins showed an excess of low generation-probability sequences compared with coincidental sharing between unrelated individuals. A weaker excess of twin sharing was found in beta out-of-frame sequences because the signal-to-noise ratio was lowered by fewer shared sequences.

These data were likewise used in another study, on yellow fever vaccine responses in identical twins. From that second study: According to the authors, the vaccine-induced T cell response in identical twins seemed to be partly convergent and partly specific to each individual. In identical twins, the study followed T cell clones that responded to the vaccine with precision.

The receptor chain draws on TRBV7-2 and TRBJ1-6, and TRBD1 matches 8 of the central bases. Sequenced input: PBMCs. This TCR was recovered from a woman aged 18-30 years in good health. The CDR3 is CASSAGRDRNYNSPLHF. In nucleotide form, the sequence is TGTGCCAGCAGCGCCGGACGGGACAGGAATTATAATTCACCCCTCCACTTT.